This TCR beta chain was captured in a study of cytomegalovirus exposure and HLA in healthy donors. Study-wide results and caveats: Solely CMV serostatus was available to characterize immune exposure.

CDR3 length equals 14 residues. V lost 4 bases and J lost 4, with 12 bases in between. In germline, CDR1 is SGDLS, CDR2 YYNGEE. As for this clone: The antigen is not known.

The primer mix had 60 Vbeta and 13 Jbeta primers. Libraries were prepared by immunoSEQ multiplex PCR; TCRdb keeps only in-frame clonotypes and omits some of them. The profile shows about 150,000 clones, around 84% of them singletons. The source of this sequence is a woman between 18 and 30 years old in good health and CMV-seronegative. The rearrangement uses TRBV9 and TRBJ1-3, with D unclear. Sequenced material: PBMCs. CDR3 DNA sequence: TGTGCCAGCAGCCCCACCCTCGAGGGAAACACCATATATTTT. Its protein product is CASSPTLEGNTIYF. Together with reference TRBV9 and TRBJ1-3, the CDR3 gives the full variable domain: DSGVTQTPKHLITATGQRVTLRCSPRSGDLSVYWYQQSLDQGLQFLIQYYNGEERAKGNILERFSAQQFPDLHSELNLSSLELGDSALYFCASSPTLEGNTIYFGEGSWLTVV.